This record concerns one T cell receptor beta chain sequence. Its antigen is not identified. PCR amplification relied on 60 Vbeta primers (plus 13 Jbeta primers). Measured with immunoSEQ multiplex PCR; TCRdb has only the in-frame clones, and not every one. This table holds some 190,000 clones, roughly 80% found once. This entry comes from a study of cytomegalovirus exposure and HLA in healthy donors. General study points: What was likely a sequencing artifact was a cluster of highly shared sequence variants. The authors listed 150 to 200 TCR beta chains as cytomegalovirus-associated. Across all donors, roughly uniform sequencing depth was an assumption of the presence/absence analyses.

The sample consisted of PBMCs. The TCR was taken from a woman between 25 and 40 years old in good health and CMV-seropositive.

For the CDR3, the DNA is TGTGCCAGCAGGGTGGCGGGAGGCATTGATACGCAGTATTTT. Residues: CASRVAGGIDTQYF. This rearrangement joins TRBV27 to TRBJ2-3; 8 bases agree with TRBD2. The V gene's germline CDR1 is MNHEY and CDR2 SMNVEV (reference sequence). The trim removed 6 bases at V and 6 bases at J, leaving 8 bases unmatched. The CDR3 has 14 residues.